These 23 T cell receptor beta chains originate from one sample sequenced in a study of T-cell reconstitution after alpha-beta-depleted transplantation in children. The TCRbeta library incorporated unique molecular identifiers. Using its own MiXCR run on the PCR reads, TCRdb lists one record per CDR3 protein. In the table there are roughly 670,000 distinct CDR3 sequences, around 13% of which are singletons. Sequenced material: PBMCs, taken before TCRalphabeta/CD19-depleted stem cell transplant. Source of these receptors: a girl aged 2 to 10 with congenital amegakaryocytic thrombocytopenia, due to receive a stem cell transplant.

About this clonotype: At one end, the junction sequence differs from germline, possibly due to a read error. V usage is TRBV10-2 and J usage is TRBJ2-2, with D unclear. The length of the CDR3 is 14 residues. CDR1 and CDR2 (germline): WSHSY, SAAADI. This chain's CDR3 is CARSVSPPTVELFF. The CDR3, as DNA: TGCGCCCGCAGTGTTAGCCCTCCGACCGTGGAGCTGTTTTTT.

This clonotype showed up many times. The chain has TRBV9 and TRBJ1-5, with D maybe TRBD1 (6 bases). Germline CDR1 is SGDLS and CDR2 is YYNGEE. This CDR3 comprises 14 residues. Trimming took 3 bases from V and 3 from J, leaving 10 bases between them. Here the CDR3 reads CASSDTGNNQPQHF. CDR3 in DNA: TGTGCCAGCAGCGATACAGGGAACAATCAGCCCCAGCATTTT.

The rearrangement joins TRBV3-1 to TRBJ2-3; TRBD2 matches at 9 bases. The length of the CDR3 is 17 residues. The V and J ends lost 2 bases and 4 bases, in that order; junction bases with no gene match: 10. Germline values: CDR1 LGHDT, CDR2 YNNKEL (reference sequence). CDR3 DNA: TGTGCCAGCAGCCAACTCTTTAGCGGGAGTCGTGCAGATACGCAGTATTTT. Its translation: CASSQLFSGSRADTQYF.

This clonotype appeared a few times. V is TRBV6-5 and J is TRBJ2-1, with a tentative D call TRBD2 (5 bases). Trimming took 0 bases from V and 5 from J, leaving 11 bases between them. Germline values: CDR1 MNHEY, CDR2 SVGAGI. The CDR3 runs 15 residues. The CDR3 nucleotides are TGTGCCAGCAGTTACTCGAGTGCGGGTGACAATGAGCAGTTCTTC. It codes for CASSYSSAGDNEQFF.

This clonotype was observed a single time. V is TRBV5-1 and J is TRBJ2-1, with a possible D match to TRBD1 (6 bases). This CDR3 region has 16 residues. Germline assignment: CDR1 SGHRS and CDR2 YFSETQ. V dropped 0 bases and J dropped 2 bases, with 12 bases sitting between them. DNA of the CDR3: TGCGCCAGCAGCTTGGAGGGACACGTAACCTACAATGAGCAGTTCTTC. Translating gives CASSLEGHVTYNEQFF. The full variable domain, with the rest looked up from reference TRBV5-1 and TRBJ2-1, is KAGVTQTPRYLIKTRGQQVTLSCSPISGHRSVSWYQQTPGQGLQFLFEYFSETQRNKGNFPGRFSGRQFSNSRSEMNVSTLELGDSALYLCASSLEGHVTYNEQFFGPGTRLTVL.

The sample holds many counts of this clonotype. The chain is built from TRBV12-3 or TRBV12-4 and TRBJ2-7, with D possibly matching TRBD1 (6 bases). The V gene lost 2 bases and the J gene lost 3 bases, with 8 bases spanning the gap. The CDR3 contains 13 residues. Written as DNA, the CDR3 is TGTGCCAGCAGTTTACACAGGGACTACGAGCAGTACTTC. Translated, it gives CASSLHRDYEQYF.

The rearrangement uses TRBV12-3 or TRBV12-4 and TRBJ2-7; the D gene could be TRBD1 or TRBD2 (5 bases each). CDR3 length: 14 residues. V was cut by 6 bases and J by 0 bases, with 12 bases left in between. The CDR3 sequence: CASRGPRTSYEQYF. The CDR3, as DNA: TGTGCCAGCAGGGGACCGAGGACCTCCTACGAGCAGTACTTC.

This clonotype was found many times. The chain links TRBV20-1 to TRBJ2-1; TRBD2 might be the D (6 bases). The V end was cut by 0 bases, the J end by 4 bases, with 13 bases between. Germline lookup yields CDR1 DFQATT and CDR2 SNEGSKA (reference sequence). The length of the CDR3 is 15 residues. This CDR3 is CSARDFGGTYNEQFF. DNA for the CDR3: TGCAGTGCTAGAGATTTCGGAGGGACTTACAATGAGCAGTTCTTC.

The chain uses TRBV12-3 or TRBV12-4 and TRBJ2-7; TRBD2 matches 12 bases. J was trimmed by 7 bases and V by 1 base; bases with no gene match: 5. The CDR3 runs 15 residues. CDR3 amino acids: CASSLETSGRSEQYF. CDR3 DNA sequence: TGTGCCAGCAGTTTAGAAACTAGCGGGAGGTCAGAGCAGTACTTC.

This clonotype was picked up many times. The chain couples TRBV20-1 to TRBJ2-1; a weak D match, TRBD2 (5 bases). Deletions cut 3 bases from V and 9 bases from J, with 12 bases between. The CDR3 runs to 12 residues. Per germline, CDR1 DFQATT and CDR2 SNEGSKA (reference sequence). CDR3 region: CSASLAEGEQFF. The DNA of the CDR3 is TGCAGTGCTAGTCTGGCCGAGGGTGAGCAGTTCTTC.

This clonotype has a handful of counts. This rearrangement joins TRBV12-3 or TRBV12-4 to TRBJ2-1; 9 bases align to TRBD1. The CDR3 runs to 16 residues. V dropped 7 bases and J dropped 4; count of bases not matched to a gene: 11. The CDR3 DNA reads as TGTGCCAGCAACCCACCGATAGGACAGGGGTACAATGAGCAGTTCTTC. Its translation is CASNPPIGQGYNEQFF.

The table lists this clonotype with many counts. V and J are TRBV6-1 and TRBJ2-3; D is unclear. The CDR3 has 15 residues. Germline loops: CDR1 MNHNS, CDR2 SASEGT. Trimming removed 6 bases at V and 4 bases at J, with 17 bases between. This CDR3 is CASRRRRESPDTQYF. CDR3 coding DNA: TGTGCCAGCAGGCGGCGTCGAGAGAGCCCAGATACGCAGTATTTT.

J is TRBJ2-7 and V is TRBV7-9; D might be TRBD1 (6 bases). Trimming took off 4 bases at V and 0 bases at J, with 13 bases between the two ends. The CDR3 has 15 residues. The germline gives CDR1 SEHNR, CDR2 FQNEAQ (reference sequence). Here the CDR3 DNA reads TGTGCCAGCAGCTCCCCCCGGACAGCCTCCTACGAGCAGTACTTC. Translation: CASSSPRTASYEQYF.

The chain joins TRBV7-9 to TRBJ1-1; D remains ambiguous. The CDR3 contains 15 residues. Trimming left V 1 base short and J 0 bases short, with 9 bases between. Germline V CDR1 and CDR2: SEHNR, FQNEAQ (reference sequence). This chain's CDR3 is CASSLVEAVNTEAFF. CDR3 coding DNA: TGTGCCAGCAGCTTAGTCGAGGCGGTGAACACTGAAGCTTTCTTT. The whole variable domain, remainder taken from reference TRBV7-9 and TRBJ1-1, is DTGVSQNPRHKITKRGQNVTFRCDPISEHNRLYWYRQTLGQGPEFLTYFQNEAQLEKSRLLSDRFSAERPKGSFSTLEIQRTEQGDSAMYLCASSLVEAVNTEAFFGQGTRLTVV.

This clonotype appeared many times. V usage is TRBV10-3 and J usage is TRBJ2-7, with D possibly being TRBD2 (5 bases). CDR1 and CDR2 from the germline V gene are ENHRY and SYGVKD. This CDR3 spans 14 amino acids. The V and J ends lost 6 bases and 1 base respectively, with 13 bases between them. The CDR3 spells CAIRTGMESYEQYF. CDR3 nucleotides: TGTGCCATCAGAACCGGGATGGAGTCCTACGAGCAGTACTTC.

This clonotype was detected a few times. J is TRBJ2-1 and V is TRBV18, with 8 bases identical to TRBD1. The CDR3 sequence is 16 residues long. From germline, CDR1 is KGHSH and CDR2 LQKENI. V was clipped by 5 bases and J by 5 bases; unmatched bases: 11. CDR3 nucleotides: TGTGCCAGCTCATCCCTGGACAGGGTAATCCACAATGAGCAGTTCTTC. It codes for CASSSLDRVIHNEQFF.

A remark on this clonotype: A much larger clone differs by one base, so this may be a read error. The chain recombines TRBV10-3 with TRBJ1-2, with TRBD1 matching over 8 bases. The CDR3 consists of 13 residues. Germline V gene lookup returns CDR1 ENHRY and CDR2 SYGVKD. The CDR3: CAISQGAHDGYPF. CDR3 in DNA: TGTGCCATCAGTCAGGGGGCGCATGATGGCTACCCCTTC.

Only a few counts were recorded for this clonotype. The chain recombines TRBV14 with TRBJ2-1; 8 positions agree with TRBD2. The germline CDR1 and CDR2 sequences are SGHDN and FVKESK. Germline trimming cut 0 bases from V and 4 bases from J; bases unmatched to any gene: 8. This CDR3 has 17 amino acids. CDR3 region: CASSQDWGTRPYNEQFF. The CDR3 DNA reads TGTGCCAGCAGCCAAGATTGGGGGACTAGACCTTACAATGAGCAGTTCTTC.

This chain links TRBV7-3 with TRBJ2-3; 14 bases are shared with TRBD2. The CDR3 loop spans 18 amino acids. Germline-derived CDR1 and CDR2 are SGHTA and FQGTGA. J was trimmed by 1 base and V by 6 bases; bases with no gene match: 9. Written as DNA, the CDR3 is TGTGCCAGCAGGCGTGGACTAGCGGGAGGAGGCGGCACAGATACGCAGTATTTT. Residues: CASRRGLAGGGGTDTQYF.

A few counts support this clonotype. The CDR3 sequence is CASSPPPGTTYEQYF. As DNA, the CDR3 is TGTGCCAGCTCACCACCGCCAGGTACGACCTACGAGCAGTACTTC. The rearrangement joins TRBV18 to TRBJ2-7; D gene unclear. Germline assignment: CDR1 KGHSH and CDR2 LQKENI. Deletions cut 0 bases from V and 2 bases from J, with 11 bases between. CDR3 length equals 15 residues.

This clonotype has ten or more counts. CDR3 in DNA: TGCGCCAGCAGATCGGACAGGACCACAAACTATGGCTACACCTTC. Translated: CASRSDRTTNYGYTF. The chain joins TRBV5-1 to TRBJ1-2, with 7 bases that match TRBD1. Germline values: CDR1 SGHRS, CDR2 YFSETQ. The CDR3 has 15 residues. J gave up 2 bases and V 5 bases, and 9 bases lay outside the gene matches.

This clonotype was seen repeatedly, ten times or more. The chain employs TRBV6-1 and TRBJ2-2; tentatively, D is TRBD2 (5 bases). There are 16 residues in the CDR3. Germline lookup yields CDR1 MNHNS and CDR2 SASEGT. Trimming pared 6 bases from V and 1 base from J, leaving 15 bases between. The CDR3 sequence: CASSPLGGGNTGELFF. For the CDR3, the DNA is TGTGCCAGCAGCCCCCTAGGAGGAGGGAACACCGGGGAGCTGTTTTTT.

This clonotype was detected only a few times. The CDR3 bases are TGCAGTGCTGATCTTGGACTGACCATGAACACTGAAGCTTTCTTT. Its translation is CSADLGLTMNTEAFF. The J gene is TRBJ1-1, the V gene TRBV20-1, with unresolved D. CDR1 DFQATT and CDR2 SNEGSKA come from the germline V gene (reference sequence). This CDR3 has 15 amino acids. Trimming removed 5 bases from V and 0 bases from J, with 16 bases in between.